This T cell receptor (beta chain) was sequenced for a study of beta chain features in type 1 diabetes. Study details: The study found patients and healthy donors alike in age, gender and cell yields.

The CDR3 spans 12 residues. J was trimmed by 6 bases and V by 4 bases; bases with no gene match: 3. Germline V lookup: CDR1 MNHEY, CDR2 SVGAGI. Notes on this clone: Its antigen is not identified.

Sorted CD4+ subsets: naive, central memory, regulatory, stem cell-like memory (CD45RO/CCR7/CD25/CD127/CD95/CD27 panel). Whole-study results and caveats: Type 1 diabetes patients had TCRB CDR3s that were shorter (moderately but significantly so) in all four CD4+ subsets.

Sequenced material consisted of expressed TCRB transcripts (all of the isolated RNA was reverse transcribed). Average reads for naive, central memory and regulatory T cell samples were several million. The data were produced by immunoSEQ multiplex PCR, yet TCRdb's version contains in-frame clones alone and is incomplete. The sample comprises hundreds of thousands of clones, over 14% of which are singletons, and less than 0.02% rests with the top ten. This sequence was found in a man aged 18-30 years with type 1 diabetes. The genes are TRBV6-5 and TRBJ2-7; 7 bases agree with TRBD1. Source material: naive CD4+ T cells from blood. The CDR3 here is CASSLNRGEQYF. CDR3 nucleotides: TGTGCCAGCAGTTTGAACAGGGGCGAGCAGTACTTC.